The 30 T cell receptor beta chains given below trace back to one sample, sequenced in a study of cytomegalovirus exposure and HLA in healthy donors. Primers: 60 Vbeta forward and 13 Jbeta reverse. The assay was immunoSEQ multiplex PCR, and TCRdb's table has in-frame clones only and misses some. The table records roughly 100,000 clones, approximately 69% of them present only once. Material: PBMCs. Receptor source: a man in his thirties or forties in good health and CMV-seronegative.

The J gene is TRBJ1-4, the V gene TRBV2, with D perhaps TRBD1 (6 bases). Germline CDR1 reads SNHLY; CDR2 reads FYNNEI. The CDR3 consists of 16 residues. Deletions cut 0 bases from V and 7 bases from J, with 15 bases between. CDR3: CASSEARGTSGEKLFF. The CDR3 bases are TGTGCCAGCAGTGAAGCCCGAGGGACAAGTGGTGAAAAACTGTTTTTT.

V and J are TRBV28 and TRBJ1-3; 9 bases are shared with TRBD1. The ends lost 6 bases at V and 1 base at J; junction bases unmatched: 7. The CDR3 is 16 residues long. CDR1 is MDHEN and CDR2 is SYDVKM in the germline V gene. The CDR3 is CASSFHGTGSGNTIYF. In DNA, the CDR3 is TGTGCCAGCAGCTTCCACGGGACAGGGTCTGGAAACACCATATATTTT.

The chain is built from TRBV27 and TRBJ2-5; 12 bases fit TRBD1. The DNA end is a closer match to TRBJ2-7, so the J assignment may be wrong. This CDR3 comprises 17 residues. Per germline, CDR1 MNHEY and CDR2 SMNVEV (reference sequence). For the CDR3, the DNA is TGTGCCAGCAGTCGTAACTCTCCGGGACAGGGGGCGTACGAGCAGTACTTC. Its translation is CASSRNSPGQGAYEQYF.

This clone was observed a handful of times. The rearrangement links TRBV15 to TRBJ2-5, with D perhaps TRBD2 (5 bases). The germline V gene has CDR1 LNHNV and CDR2 YYDKDF (reference sequence). CDR3 length: 12 residues. The germline V and J ends were trimmed by 11 bases and 4 bases, with 14 bases remaining between them. DNA for the CDR3: TGTGCCTCCGCTGTAGGAGGAGAGACCCAGTACTTC. Amino acids: CASAVGGETQYF.

V is TRBV6-5 and J is TRBJ1-2; 8 bases align to TRBD1. V dropped 5 bases and J dropped 3; count of bases not matched to a gene: 8. Germline assignment: CDR1 MNHEY and CDR2 SVGAGI. The CDR3 sequence is 15 residues long. The CDR3 coding sequence is TGTGCCAGCAGTCCGACCCAGGGGGCTGACTATGGCTACACCTTC. As protein: CASSPTQGADYGYTF.

The DNA of the CDR3 is TGTGCCAGTCGTTGGCGGGCCACCTACAATGAGCAGTTCTTC. Translated: CASRWRATYNEQFF. This chain links TRBV28 with TRBJ2-1; D perhaps matches TRBD2 (5 bases). The CDR3 has 14 amino acids. Germline CDR1 MDHEN, CDR2 SYDVKM. V lost 9 bases and J 2 bases, leaving 14 bases between the germline ends.

J is TRBJ2-5 and V is TRBV30, with TRBD1 as a possible D gene (6 bases). The CDR3 runs to 15 residues. Trimming stripped 0 bases from V and 2 bases from J, with 13 bases between. The germline V gene has CDR1 GTSNPN and CDR2 SVGIG (reference sequence). The CDR3 bases are TGTGCCTGGAGTGTACTTGGCAGGGGTCAAGAGACCCAGTACTTC. Protein: CAWSVLGRGQETQYF.

The chain has TRBV28 and TRBJ2-1; weak D call: TRBD2 (5 bases). V dropped 6 bases and J dropped 0 bases, with 12 bases sitting between them. The CDR3 is 15 amino acids. Germline V gene lookup returns CDR1 MDHEN and CDR2 SYDVKM. The CDR3 reads CASSAVGSSYNEQFF. CDR3 nucleotides: TGTGCCAGCAGCGCTGTGGGGAGCTCCTACAATGAGCAGTTCTTC.

The V and J genes are TRBV6-5 and TRBJ2-1, with a tentative D call TRBD1 (5 bases). Between the trimmed V and J ends, which lost 7 bases and 7 bases, there was a span of 11 bases. The CDR3 runs to 12 residues. In germline, CDR1 is MNHEY, CDR2 SVGAGI. In DNA form, the CDR3 reads TGTGCCAGCAAGGACACTTCGAATGAGCAGTTCTTC. This gives the protein CASKDTSNEQFF.

The chain employs TRBV6-1 and TRBJ2-1, with 10 bases identical to TRBD1. The V gene's germline CDR1 is MNHNS and CDR2 SASEGT. The V and J ends lost 5 bases and 8 bases, in that order; junction bases with no gene match: 9. The CDR3 contains 15 residues. The CDR3: CASSSAGQGPYEQFF. The CDR3 DNA reads as TGTGCCAGCAGTTCGGCGGGACAGGGGCCCTATGAGCAGTTCTTC.

This chain links TRBV30 with TRBJ2-5; a weak D match, TRBD1 (6 bases). Germline loops: CDR1 GTSNPN, CDR2 SVGIG (reference sequence). V lost 0 bases and J lost 5, with 16 bases in between. This CDR3 is 15 amino acids long. In nucleotides, the CDR3 is TGTGCCTGGAGTGTTAACCTGGGGGCTGGGGAGACCCAGTACTTC. It codes for CAWSVNLGAGETQYF.

The rearrangement links TRBV28 to TRBJ1-5; TRBD1 might be the D (6 bases). V lost 11 bases and J lost 6, with 17 bases in between. The CDR3 runs 13 residues. Per germline, CDR1 MDHEN and CDR2 SYDVKM. The CDR3 coding sequence is TGTGCCGTAAAGATGAGCAGGGGTCAGCCCCAGCATTTT. This encodes CAVKMSRGQPQHF.

As to this clone: This same CDR3 is encoded by further DNA sequences in the sample. The rearrangement links TRBV7-2 to TRBJ2-1; possibly TRBD2 for D (5 bases). V lost 1 base and J lost 7, with 8 bases in between. CDR3 size: 13 residues. Germline loops: CDR1 SGHTA, CDR2 FQGNSA. Here the CDR3 reads CASSLVPGNEQFF. In nucleotides, the CDR3 is TGTGCCAGCAGCTTAGTCCCGGGGAATGAGCAGTTCTTC.

The V gene is TRBV4-1, the J gene TRBJ2-5, with D uncertain. Trimming cost V 7 bases and J 2 bases, with 11 bases left between them. The germline V gene encodes CDR1 MGHRA and CDR2 YSYEKL. This CDR3 is built from 13 residues. The CDR3 DNA sequence: TGCGCCAGCAACCCCTCACTACAAGAGACCCAGTACTTC. This codes for CASNPSLQETQYF.

The V and J genes are TRBV28 and TRBJ1-4; the match to TRBD1 covers 7 bases. This CDR3 region has 15 residues. Germline CDR1 reads MDHEN; CDR2 reads SYDVKM. Trimming took 5 bases from V and 8 from J; bases not matched to a gene: 11. The CDR3 region is CASSPPQGISEKLFF. CDR3 in DNA: TGTGCCAGCAGTCCACCACAGGGGATCTCCGAAAAACTGTTTTTT.

A few counts support this clone. This chain connects TRBV4-1 to TRBJ2-7; 12 nucleotides align to TRBD2. Trimming took 4 bases from V and 0 from J; bases not matched to a gene: 4. The germline CDR1 and CDR2 sequences are MGHRA and YSYEKL. The CDR3 length is 16 residues. CDR3 sequence (DNA): TGCGCCAGCAGCCCTGGACTAGCGGGAACCTCCTACGAGCAGTACTTC. Amino acid sequence: CASSPGLAGTSYEQYF.

The CDR3 sequence is CASGLVRTLDTEAFF. The CDR3 bases are TGTGCTAGTGGTTTAGTAAGGACTCTTGACACTGAAGCTTTCTTT. The chain links TRBV12-5 to TRBJ1-1; no clear D gene. With 3 bases removed from V and 3 bases from J, the gap between germline ends came to 14 bases. The CDR3 spans 15 residues. CDR1 is LGHNT, CDR2 FRNRAP, per germline.

V usage is TRBV11-3 and J usage is TRBJ2-1, with 14 bases matching TRBD2. The trim removed 4 bases at V and 6 bases at J, leaving 11 bases unmatched. The CDR3 spans 18 residues. The germline V gene has CDR1 SGHNT and CDR2 YENEEA. The CDR3 spells CASSSPGTSGRNLNEQFF. CDR3 DNA: TGTGCCAGCAGCTCCCCCGGGACTAGCGGGAGAAACCTCAATGAGCAGTTCTTC. Looking up the rest from reference TRBV11-3 and TRBJ2-1 gives the full variable domain: EAGVVQSPRYKIIEKKQPVAFWCNPISGHNTLYWYLQNLGQGPELLIRYENEEAVDDSQLPKDRFSAERLKGVDSTLKIQPAELGDSAVYLCASSSPGTSGRNLNEQFFGPGTRLTVL.

Regarding this clone: Other DNA sequences in the same sample also yield this CDR3. The chain uses TRBV2 and TRBJ1-2, with TRBD1 as a possible D gene (6 bases). Germline V gene data show CDR1 as SNHLY and CDR2 as FYNNEI. The CDR3 loop spans 14 amino acids. Trimming took 2 bases from V and 2 from J, leaving 9 bases between them. CDR3 residues: CASSEYRVNYGYTF. The CDR3 DNA reads TGTGCCAGCAGTGAATACAGGGTAAACTATGGCTACACCTTC.

This sequence joins TRBV5-4 and TRBJ1-4; D is uncertain. V was trimmed by 0 bases and J by 0 bases, leaving 9 bases between them. CDR1 SGHNT and CDR2 YYREEE come from the germline V gene (reference sequence). The CDR3 has 16 residues. CDR3 sequence: CASSLGRVATNEKLFF. The CDR3 DNA reads as TGTGCCAGCAGCTTGGGTCGGGTCGCAACTAATGAAAAACTGTTTTTT.

The CDR3 sequence: CATSRAKLGGETQYF. CDR3 bases: TGTGCCACCAGCAGAGCTAAGTTAGGGGGAGAGACCCAGTACTTC. This chain links TRBV15 with TRBJ2-5; D possibly corresponds to TRBD1 (6 bases). Trimming took off 1 base at V and 4 bases at J, with 13 bases between the two ends. CDR1 is LNHNV, CDR2 YYDKDF, per germline (reference sequence). There are 15 residues in the CDR3.

The chain uses TRBV11-3 and TRBJ2-5; TRBD1 matches at 8 bases. With 5 bases clipped from V and 6 bases from J, the junction kept 8 bases outside the gene matches. Germline V lookup: CDR1 SGHNT, CDR2 YENEEA. CDR3 length: 14 residues. CDR3 residues: CASSTGGLRQTQYF. For the CDR3, the DNA is TGTGCCAGCAGCACAGGGGGTTTGAGGCAGACCCAGTACTTC.

This chain joins TRBV5-1 and TRBJ2-1, with 8 bases identical to TRBD2. The CDR3 loop spans 15 amino acids. Unmatched junction bases numbered 0, after V lost 1 base and J lost 0 bases. CDR1 and CDR2 (germline): SGHRS, YFSETQ. The CDR3 protein is CASSLSGSSYNEQFF. For the CDR3, the DNA is TGCGCCAGCAGCTTGAGCGGGAGCTCCTACAATGAGCAGTTCTTC.

This clone appeared a single time. Sequence at one end of the junction differs from germline and may be a read error. The gene calls are TRBV7-9 and TRBJ2-1; 8 positions agree with TRBD2. Germline V CDR1 and CDR2: SEHNR, FQNEAQ (reference sequence). The length of the CDR3 is 15 residues. The CDR3 loop is CSSSFLAGSYNEQFF. CDR3 sequence (DNA): TGTTCCAGCAGCTTCTTAGCGGGATCCTACAATGAGCAGTTCTTC.

The V gene is TRBV5-1, the J gene TRBJ2-6; the D is unclear. V lost 7 bases and J 0 bases, leaving 8 bases between the germline ends. Germline CDR1 SGHRS, CDR2 YFSETQ. The CDR3 has 14 residues. CDR3 DNA: TGCGCCAGCTCCTTTCTCTCTGGGGCCAACGTCCTGACTTTC. Its protein product is CASSFLSGANVLTF.

The chain is built from TRBV11-2 and TRBJ1-6; TRBD1 agrees at 8 bases. In germline, CDR1 is SGHAT, CDR2 FQNNGV. This CDR3 region has 15 residues. After removal of 5 bases from V and 9 bases from J, the junction contained 9 bases not matched to a gene. As DNA, the CDR3 is TGTGCCAGCAGCCCCCGACAGGGGTTGGGTTCACCCCTCCACTTT. This translates into CASSPRQGLGSPLHF. Using reference TRBV11-2 and TRBJ1-6 for the parts outside the CDR3, the full variable domain is EAGVAQSPRYKIIEKRQSVAFWCNPISGHATLYWYQQILGQGPKLLIQFQNNGVVDDSQLPKDRFSAERLKGVDSTLKIQPAKLEDSAVYLCASSPRQGLGSPLHFGNGTRLTVT.

This clone appeared a few times. This chain connects TRBV2 to TRBJ1-2; 7 nucleotides line up with TRBD1. Per the germline V gene, CDR1 is SNHLY and CDR2 is FYNNEI. This CDR3 is 12 amino acids long. With 4 bases clipped from V and 4 bases from J, the junction kept 0 bases outside the gene matches. The CDR3 loop is CASSGQGYGYTF. CDR3 bases: TGTGCCAGCAGTGGACAGGGCTATGGCTACACCTTC.

This clone occurred once. The chain has TRBV28 and TRBJ2-7, with D perhaps TRBD2 (6 bases). CDR3 size: 14 residues. V shed 7 bases and J shed 2 bases, with 15 bases lying between them. In germline, CDR1 is MDHEN, CDR2 SYDVKM. The CDR3, as DNA: TGTGCCAGCATCGGGGGTGGGCCCCCCTACGAGCAGTACTTC. It is translated as CASIGGGPPYEQYF.

This clone was seen a handful of times. The chain couples TRBV6-1 to TRBJ2-3; TRBD2 is a possible D gene (6 bases). The CDR3 covers 16 residues. Germline-derived CDR1 and CDR2 are MNHNS and SASEGT. V was pared by 2 bases and J by 3 bases, with 15 bases between. DNA of the CDR3: TGTGCCAGCAGTGAACACGCAGGGAGGTCAACAGATACGCAGTATTTT. Its protein is CASSEHAGRSTDTQYF.

CDR3 sequence: CASSLSGLAINEQFF. Written as DNA, the CDR3 is TGTGCCAGCAGCTTAAGTGGACTAGCTATCAATGAGCAGTTCTTC. The chain joins TRBV11-3 to TRBJ2-1; TRBD2 agrees at 8 bases. Germline loops: CDR1 SGHNT, CDR2 YENEEA. J was trimmed by 6 bases and V by 2 bases; bases with no gene match: 6. The CDR3 sequence is 15 residues long.